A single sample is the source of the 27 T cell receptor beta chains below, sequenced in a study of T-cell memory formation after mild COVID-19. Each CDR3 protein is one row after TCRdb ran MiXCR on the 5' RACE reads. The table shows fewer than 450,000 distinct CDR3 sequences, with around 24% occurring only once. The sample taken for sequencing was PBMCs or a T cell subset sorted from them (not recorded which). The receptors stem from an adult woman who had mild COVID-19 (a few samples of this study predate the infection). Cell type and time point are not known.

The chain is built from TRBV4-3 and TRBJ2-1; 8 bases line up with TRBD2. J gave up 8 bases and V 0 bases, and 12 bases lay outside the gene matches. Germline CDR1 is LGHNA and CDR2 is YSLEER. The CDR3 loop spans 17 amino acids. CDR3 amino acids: CASSQEEIAGFPDEQFF. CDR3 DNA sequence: TGCGCCAGCAGCCAAGAGGAAATAGCGGGATTTCCCGATGAGCAGTTCTTC.

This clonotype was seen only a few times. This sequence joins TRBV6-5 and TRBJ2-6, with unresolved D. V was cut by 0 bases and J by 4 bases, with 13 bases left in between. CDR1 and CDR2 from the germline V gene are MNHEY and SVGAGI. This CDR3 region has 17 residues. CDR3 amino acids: CASSYSKTGSGANVLTF. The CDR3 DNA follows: TGTGCCAGCAGTTACTCGAAGACGGGTTCCGGGGCCAACGTCCTGACTTTC.

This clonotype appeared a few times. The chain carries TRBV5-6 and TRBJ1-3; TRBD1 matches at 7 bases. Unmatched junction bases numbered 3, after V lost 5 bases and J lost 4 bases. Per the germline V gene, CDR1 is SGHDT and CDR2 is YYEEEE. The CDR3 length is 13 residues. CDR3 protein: CASSNRGGNTIYF. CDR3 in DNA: TGTGCCAGCAGTAACAGGGGAGGAAACACCATATATTTT.

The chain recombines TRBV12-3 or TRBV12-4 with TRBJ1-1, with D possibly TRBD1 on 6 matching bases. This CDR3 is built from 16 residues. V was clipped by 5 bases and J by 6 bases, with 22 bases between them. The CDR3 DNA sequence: TGTGCCAGCAGTCCTCAGGGGTTGGGAAGTGGCGCTGAAGCTTTCTTT. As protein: CASSPQGLGSGAEAFF.

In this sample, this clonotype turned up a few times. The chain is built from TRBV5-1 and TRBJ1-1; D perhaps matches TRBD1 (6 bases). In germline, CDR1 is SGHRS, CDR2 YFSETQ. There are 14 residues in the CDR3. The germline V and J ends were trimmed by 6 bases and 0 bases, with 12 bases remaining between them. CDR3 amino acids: CASTGGAMNTEAFF. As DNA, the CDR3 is TGCGCCAGCACCGGGGGCGCAATGAACACTGAAGCTTTCTTT.

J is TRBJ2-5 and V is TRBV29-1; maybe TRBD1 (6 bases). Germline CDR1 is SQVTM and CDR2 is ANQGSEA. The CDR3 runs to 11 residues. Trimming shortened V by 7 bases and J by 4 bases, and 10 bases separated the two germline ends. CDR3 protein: CSATGGETQYF. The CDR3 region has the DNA TGCAGCGCGACAGGAGGAGAGACCCAGTACTTC.

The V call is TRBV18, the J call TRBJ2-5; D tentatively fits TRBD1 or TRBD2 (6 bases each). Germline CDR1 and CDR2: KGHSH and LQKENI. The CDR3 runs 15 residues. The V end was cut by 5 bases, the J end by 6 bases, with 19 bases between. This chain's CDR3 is CASSTRGGERKTQYF. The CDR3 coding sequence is TGTGCCAGCTCAACCAGGGGAGGCGAAAGGAAGACCCAGTACTTC.

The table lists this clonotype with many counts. This chain's CDR3 is CASSSDTIGTGDEQFF. The CDR3 bases are TGCGCCAGCAGCTCGGACACAATTGGGACAGGCGATGAGCAGTTCTTC. The chain carries TRBV5-1 and TRBJ2-1; the match to TRBD1 covers 8 bases. V gave up 3 bases and J gave up 8 bases; unmatched junction bases: 13. The CDR3 sequence is 16 residues long. Germline assignment: CDR1 SGHRS and CDR2 YFSETQ.

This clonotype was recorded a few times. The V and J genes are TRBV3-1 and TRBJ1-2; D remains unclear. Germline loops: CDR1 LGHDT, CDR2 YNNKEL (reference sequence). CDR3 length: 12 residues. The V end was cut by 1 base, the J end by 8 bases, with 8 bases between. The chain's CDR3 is CASSQAARGYTF. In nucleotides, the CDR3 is TGTGCCAGCAGCCAAGCCGCCAGGGGCTACACCTTC.

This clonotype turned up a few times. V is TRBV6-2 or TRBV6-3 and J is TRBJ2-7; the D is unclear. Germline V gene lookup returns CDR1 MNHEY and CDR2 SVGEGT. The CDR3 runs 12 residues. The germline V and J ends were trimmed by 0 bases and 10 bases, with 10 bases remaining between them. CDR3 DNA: TGTGCCAGCAGTTACTCGGCGGCTAGACAGTACTTC. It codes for CASSYSAARQYF.

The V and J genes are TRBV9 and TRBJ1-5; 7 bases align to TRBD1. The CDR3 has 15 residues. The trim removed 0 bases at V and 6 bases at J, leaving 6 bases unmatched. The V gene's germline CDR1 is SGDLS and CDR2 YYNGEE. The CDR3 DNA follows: TGTGCCAGCAGCGTAGGGACAGGCGGCGGTCAGCCCCAGCATTTT. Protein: CASSVGTGGGQPQHF. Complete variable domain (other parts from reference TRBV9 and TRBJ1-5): DSGVTQTPKHLITATGQRVTLRCSPRSGDLSVYWYQQSLDQGLQFLIQYYNGEERAKGNILERFSAQQFPDLHSELNLSSLELGDSALYFCASSVGTGGGQPQHFGDGTRLSIL.

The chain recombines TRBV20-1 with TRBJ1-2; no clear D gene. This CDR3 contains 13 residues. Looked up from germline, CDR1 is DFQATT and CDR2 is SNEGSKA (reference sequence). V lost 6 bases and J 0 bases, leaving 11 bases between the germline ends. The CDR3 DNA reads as TGCAGTGCCCCGGACGGGCCTAACTATGGCTACACCTTC. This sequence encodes CSAPDGPNYGYTF.

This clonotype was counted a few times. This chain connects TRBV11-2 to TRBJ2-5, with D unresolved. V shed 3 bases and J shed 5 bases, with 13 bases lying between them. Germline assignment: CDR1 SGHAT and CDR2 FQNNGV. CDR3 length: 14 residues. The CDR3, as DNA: TGTGCCAGCAGCTTGGGCGTTTATTGGGAGACCCAGTACTTC. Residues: CASSLGVYWETQYF.

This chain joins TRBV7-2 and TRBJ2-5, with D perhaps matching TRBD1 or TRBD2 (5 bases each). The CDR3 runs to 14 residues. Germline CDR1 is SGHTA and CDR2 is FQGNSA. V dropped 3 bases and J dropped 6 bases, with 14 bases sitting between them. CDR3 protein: CASSLGPGEKTQYF. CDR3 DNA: TGTGCCAGCAGCTTGGGACCCGGAGAAAAGACCCAGTACTTC.

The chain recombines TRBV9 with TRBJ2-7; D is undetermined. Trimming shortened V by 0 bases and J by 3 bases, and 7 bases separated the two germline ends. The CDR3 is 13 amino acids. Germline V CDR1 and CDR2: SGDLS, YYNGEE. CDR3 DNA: TGTGCCAGCAGCGTAGATATGGGCTACGAGCAGTACTTC. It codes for CASSVDMGYEQYF.

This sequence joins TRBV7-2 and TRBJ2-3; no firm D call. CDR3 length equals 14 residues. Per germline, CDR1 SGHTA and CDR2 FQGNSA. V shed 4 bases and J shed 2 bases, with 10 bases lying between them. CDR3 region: CASSSSSATDTQYF. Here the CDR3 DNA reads TGTGCCAGCAGCTCCTCTTCGGCCACAGATACGCAGTATTTT.

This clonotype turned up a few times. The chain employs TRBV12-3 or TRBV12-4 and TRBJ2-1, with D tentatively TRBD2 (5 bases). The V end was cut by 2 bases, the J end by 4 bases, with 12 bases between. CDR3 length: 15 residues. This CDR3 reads CASSLLSGVYNEQFF. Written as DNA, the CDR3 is TGTGCCAGCAGTTTACTCAGCGGAGTTTACAATGAGCAGTTCTTC.

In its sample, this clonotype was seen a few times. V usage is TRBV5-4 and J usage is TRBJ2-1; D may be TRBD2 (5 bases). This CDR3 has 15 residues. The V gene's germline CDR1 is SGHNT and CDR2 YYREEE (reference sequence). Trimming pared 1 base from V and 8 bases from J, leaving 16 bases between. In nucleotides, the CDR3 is TGTGCCAGCAGCTTGCGGCGGGTGAATACCGATGAGCAGTTCTTC. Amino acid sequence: CASSLRRVNTDEQFF.

CDR3 residues: CASSLDSRNTEAFF. CDR3 bases: TGCGCCAGCAGCTTGGATTCTAGGAACACTGAAGCTTTCTTT. The chain couples TRBV5-1 to TRBJ1-1; D is ambiguous. This CDR3 contains 14 residues. The germline V and J ends were trimmed by 0 bases and 1 base, with 7 bases remaining between them. Per germline, CDR1 SGHRS and CDR2 YFSETQ. Full variable domain (remainder filled in from reference TRBV5-1 and TRBJ1-1): KAGVTQTPRYLIKTRGQQVTLSCSPISGHRSVSWYQQTPGQGLQFLFEYFSETQRNKGNFPGRFSGRQFSNSRSEMNVSTLELGDSALYLCASSLDSRNTEAFFGQGTRLTVV.

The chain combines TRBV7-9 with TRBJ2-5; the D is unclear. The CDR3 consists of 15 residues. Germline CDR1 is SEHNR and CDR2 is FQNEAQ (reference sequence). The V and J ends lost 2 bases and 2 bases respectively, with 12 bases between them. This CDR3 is CASSLTVSVQETQYF. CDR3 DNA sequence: TGTGCCAGCAGCTTAACAGTCAGTGTTCAAGAGACCCAGTACTTC. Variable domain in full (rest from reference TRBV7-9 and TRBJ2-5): DTGVSQNPRHKITKRGQNVTFRCDPISEHNRLYWYRQTLGQGPEFLTYFQNEAQLEKSRLLSDRFSAERPKGSFSTLEIQRTEQGDSAMYLCASSLTVSVQETQYFGPGTRLLVL.

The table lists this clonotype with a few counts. The CDR3 nucleotides are TGCGCCAGCAGCCACGGGACAGCCCCCTCTATAGATACGCAGTATTTT. This sequence encodes CASSHGTAPSIDTQYF. This chain links TRBV4-1 with TRBJ2-3; 7 bases are shared with TRBD1. The germline V gene has CDR1 MGHRA and CDR2 YSYEKL. Trimming took 3 bases from V and 5 from J; bases not matched to a gene: 11. The CDR3 length is 16 residues.

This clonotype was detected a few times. DNA of the CDR3: TGCGCCAGCAGCTTGGTAGGGGAGAACACTGAAGCTTTCTTT. This sequence encodes CASSLVGENTEAFF. The rearrangement joins TRBV5-1 to TRBJ1-1, with D possibly TRBD1 on 5 matching bases. The CDR3 sequence is 14 residues long. Trimming took off 0 bases at V and 1 base at J, with 7 bases between the two ends. Germline CDR1 is SGHRS and CDR2 is YFSETQ.

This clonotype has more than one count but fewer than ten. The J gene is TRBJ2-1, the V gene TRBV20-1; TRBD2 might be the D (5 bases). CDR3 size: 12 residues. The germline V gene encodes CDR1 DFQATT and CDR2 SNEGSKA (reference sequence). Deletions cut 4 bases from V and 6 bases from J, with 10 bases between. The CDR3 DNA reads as TGCAGTGCTACCGGGAACCCCAATGAGCAGTTCTTC. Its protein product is CSATGNPNEQFF.

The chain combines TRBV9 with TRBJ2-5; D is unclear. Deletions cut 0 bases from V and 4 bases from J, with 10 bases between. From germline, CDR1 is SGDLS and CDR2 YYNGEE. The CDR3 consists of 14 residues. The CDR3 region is CASSVGSAPETQYF. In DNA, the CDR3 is TGTGCCAGCAGCGTAGGGTCGGCCCCAGAGACCCAGTACTTC.

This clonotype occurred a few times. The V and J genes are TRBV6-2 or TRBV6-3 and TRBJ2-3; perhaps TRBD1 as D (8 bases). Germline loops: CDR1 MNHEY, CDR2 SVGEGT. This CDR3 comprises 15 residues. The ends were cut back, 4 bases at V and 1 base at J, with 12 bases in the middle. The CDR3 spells CASSWEGQGTDTQYF. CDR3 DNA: TGTGCCAGCAGTTGGGAGGGACAGGGCACAGATACGCAGTATTTT.

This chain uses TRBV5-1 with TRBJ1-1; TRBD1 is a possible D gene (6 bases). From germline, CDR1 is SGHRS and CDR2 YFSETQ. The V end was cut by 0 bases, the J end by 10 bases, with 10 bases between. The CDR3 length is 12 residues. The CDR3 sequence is CASSLDGQLAFF. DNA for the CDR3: TGCGCCAGCAGCTTGGATGGACAGCTAGCTTTCTTT.

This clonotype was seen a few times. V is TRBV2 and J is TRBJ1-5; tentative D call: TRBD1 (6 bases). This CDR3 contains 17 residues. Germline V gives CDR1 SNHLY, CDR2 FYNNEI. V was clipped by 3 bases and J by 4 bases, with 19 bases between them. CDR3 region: CASSDTPNRAFNQPQHF. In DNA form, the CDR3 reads TGTGCCAGCAGTGATACTCCCAACAGGGCTTTTAATCAGCCCCAGCATTTT.